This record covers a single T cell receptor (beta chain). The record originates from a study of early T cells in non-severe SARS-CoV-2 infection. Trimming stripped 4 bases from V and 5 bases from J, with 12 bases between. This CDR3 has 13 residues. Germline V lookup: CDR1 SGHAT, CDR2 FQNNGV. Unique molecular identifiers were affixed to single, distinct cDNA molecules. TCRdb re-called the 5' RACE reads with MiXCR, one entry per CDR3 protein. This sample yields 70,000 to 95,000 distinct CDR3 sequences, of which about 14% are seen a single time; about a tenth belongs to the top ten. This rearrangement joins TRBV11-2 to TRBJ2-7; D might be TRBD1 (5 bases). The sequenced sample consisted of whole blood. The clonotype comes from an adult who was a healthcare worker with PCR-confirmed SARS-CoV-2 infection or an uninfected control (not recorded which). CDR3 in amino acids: CASSSIQGHEQYF. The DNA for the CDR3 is TGTGCCAGCAGCTCCATCCAGGGCCACGAGCAGTACTTC. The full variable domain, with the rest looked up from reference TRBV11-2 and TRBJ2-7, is EAGVAQSPRYKIIEKRQSVAFWCNPISGHATLYWYQQILGQGPKLLIQFQNNGVVDDSQLPKDRFSAERLKGVDSTLKIQPAKLEDSAVYLCASSSIQGHEQYFGPGTRLTVT.